This is a list of T cell receptor beta chains from one sample in a study of Graves' ophthalmopathy and Graves' hyperthyroidism. MiXCR, applied by TCRdb to the multiplex PCR reads, yields one record per CDR3 protein. The data contain 400,000 or so distinct CDR3 sequences, roughly 15% of them singletons. The sequencing input was peripheral blood. The receptors derive from a woman under 30 with stable Graves' hyperthyroidism. The CDR3 runs from the conserved cysteine through the conserved F or W. The D gene is left open where the match is weak. Rows give clone size only sometimes, using once, few, many, or a class for an expanded clone.

CDR3	DNA	V	J	size	D
CASSDTTGPGIQYF	TGTGCCAGCAGTGATACGACGGGGCCAGGCATTCAGTACTTC	TRBV2	TRBJ2-4	many	.
CASSYSRRERYSNQPQHF	TGTGCCAGCAGTTACTCGCGGAGGGAGAGATATAGCAATCAGCCCCAGCATTTT	TRBV6-2/TRBV6-3	TRBJ1-5	.	.
CASSPAQRRRDSPLHF	TGTGCCAGCAGTCCAGCTCAGCGCCGGCGGGATTCACCCCTCCACTTT	TRBV12-3/TRBV12-4	TRBJ1-6	many	.
CATGEPGQGIHEQYF	TGTGCCACCGGAGAACCGGGACAGGGAATCCACGAGCAGTACTTC	TRBV24-1	TRBJ2-7	many	TRBD1
CASSPPGTARQYF	TGCGCCAGCAGCCCCCCCGGGACAGCCAGGCAGTACTTC	TRBV4-1	TRBJ2-7	many	TRBD1
CASSLVPANTEAFF	TGTGCCAGCAGCTTAGTGCCAGCTAACACTGAAGCTTTCTTT	TRBV7-6	TRBJ1-1	many	.
CASSFDTTGELFF	TGTGCCAGCAGCTTTGACACCACCGGGGAGCTGTTTTTT	TRBV7-2	TRBJ2-2	many	.
CASSQTGDGYTF	TGTGCCAGCAGCCAAACAGGGGATGGCTACACCTTC	TRBV6-2/TRBV6-3	TRBJ1-2	many	TRBD1
CASSISWGTGAPNQPQHF	TGTGCCAGTAGTATAAGTTGGGGGACAGGGGCCCCCAATCAGCCCCAGCATTTT	TRBV19	TRBJ1-5	.	TRBD1
CSVEWYSEQYF	TGCAGCGTTGAATGGTATTCCGAGCAGTACTTC	TRBV29-1	TRBJ2-7	.	.
CASSPGERDRETHEQYF	TGTGCCAGCAGCCCCGGGGAGCGGGACAGGGAAACCCACGAGCAGTACTTC	TRBV5-6	TRBJ2-7	few	TRBD1
CASSLILKSPRGSYEQYF	TGTGCCAGCAGCTTAATTCTCAAATCTCCCCGTGGGTCCTACGAGCAGTACTTC	TRBV7-3	TRBJ2-7	few	.
CASSSRSRANYGYTF	TGTGCCAGCAGCTCTAGATCGAGGGCAAACTATGGCTACACCTTC	TRBV11-2	TRBJ1-2	.	.
CASSPDRRLMNTEAFF	TGTGCCAGCAGTCCCGACAGGAGACTCATGAACACTGAAGCTTTCTTT	TRBV12-3/TRBV12-4	TRBJ1-1	medium-sized	.
CASRQSSNQPQHF	TGTGCCAGCAGACAGAGCAGCAATCAGCCCCAGCATTTT	TRBV2	TRBJ1-5	.	.
CASSYGQPYEQYF	TGTGCCAGCAGCTACGGACAGCCCTACGAGCAGTACTTC	TRBV28	TRBJ2-7	many	.
CASRIGRLPNQPQHF	TGTGCCAGCAGAATCGGAAGGTTGCCCAATCAGCCCCAGCATTTT	TRBV6-1	TRBJ1-5	many	.
CASSPGHSNTEAFF	TGCGCCAGCAGCCCGGGACATTCGAACACTGAAGCTTTCTTT	TRBV5-1	TRBJ1-1	many	.
CASTSRNQPQHF	TGTGCCAGTACCAGTCGCAATCAGCCCCAGCATTTT	TRBV19	TRBJ1-5	many	.
CASSLDHPTEAFF	TGCGCCAGCAGCTTGGATCATCCCACTGAAGCTTTCTTT	TRBV5-1	TRBJ1-1	many	.
CASSPIMGAVTEAFF	TGTGCCAGCAGCCCGATTATGGGGGCGGTCACTGAAGCTTTCTTT	TRBV27	TRBJ1-1	many	.
CASSPTELSGNTIYF	TGTGCCAGCAGTCCCACCGAACTCTCTGGAAACACCATATATTTT	TRBV5-6	TRBJ1-3	few	.
CASSELGSGDGELFF	TGTGCCAGCAGTGAATTAGGTAGCGGGGACGGGGAGCTGTTTTTT	TRBV25-1	TRBJ2-2	many	TRBD2
CASSSGTGGFYEQYF	TGTGCCAGCAGCTCCGGGACAGGGGGCTTCTACGAGCAGTACTTC	TRBV7-9	TRBJ2-7	many	TRBD1
CASSQQGPYTF	TGTGCCAGCAGTCAGCAGGGCCCCTACACCTTC	TRBV12-3/TRBV12-4	TRBJ1-2	many	.
CASSYTGTPIYGYTF	TGTGCCAGCAGTTATACCGGGACACCGATCTATGGCTACACCTTC	TRBV6-2/TRBV6-3	TRBJ1-2	many	.
CASSSFRQGTEAFF	TGTGCCAGCTCATCTTTCAGGCAGGGCACTGAAGCTTTCTTT	TRBV18	TRBJ1-1	many	.
CASSAGGGGTRSGEQYF	TGTGCCAGCAGCGCCGGGGGAGGTGGGACAAGGTCTGGGGAGCAGTACTTC	TRBV11-1	TRBJ2-7	few	.
CSASLQGQETQYF	TGCAGTGCTAGTCTCCAGGGCCAAGAGACCCAGTACTTC	TRBV20-1	TRBJ2-5	many	.
CATSNSRGPYEQYF	TGTGCCACCAGCAACTCCCGGGGGCCCTACGAGCAGTACTTC	TRBV15	TRBJ2-7	many	.
CASSFAGQMNTEAFF	TGTGCCAGCAGCTTCGCGGGACAGATGAACACTGAAGCTTTCTTT	TRBV11-3	TRBJ1-1	many	TRBD1
CASTSTGGAAYGYTF	TGTGCCAGCACCTCAACAGGGGGCGCAGCCTATGGCTACACCTTC	TRBV6-5	TRBJ1-2	many	TRBD1
CASSRQGQVNTGELFF	TGTGCCAGCAGTCGACAGGGACAGGTGAACACCGGGGAGCTGTTTTTT	TRBV6-1	TRBJ2-2	many	TRBD1
CASSSSSNGYTF	TGTGCCAGCAGCTCATCCTCGAATGGCTACACCTTC	TRBV9	TRBJ1-2	many	.
CASSQWESGSYTGELFF	TGTGCCAGCAGCCAGTGGGAGTCGGGCTCTTACACCGGGGAGCTGTTTTTT	TRBV4-2	TRBJ2-2	.	.
CASSMLRGMNTEAFF	TGTGCCAGTAGTATGCTCAGGGGAATGAACACTGAAGCTTTCTTT	TRBV19	TRBJ1-1	.	.
CASSRETQYF	TGTGCCAGCAGCCGTGAGACCCAGTACTTC	TRBV6-1	TRBJ2-5	many	.
CASSQEVWSDAFF	TGTGCCAGCAGCCAAGAGGTCTGGAGTGACGCTTTCTTT	TRBV14	TRBJ1-1	.	.
CASSSPPGQGDYGYTF	TGCGCCAGCAGCTCGCCTCCGGGACAGGGAGACTATGGCTACACCTTC	TRBV5-1	TRBJ1-2	once	TRBD1
CASSEQGSNYGYTF	TGTGCCAGCAGCGAACAGGGTTCTAACTATGGCTACACCTTC	TRBV6-1	TRBJ1-2	few	.
CASSEPWLYQETQYF	TGTGCCAGCAGTGAACCCTGGCTGTACCAAGAGACCCAGTACTTC	TRBV2	TRBJ2-5	.	.
CASKRQGGIEQYF	TGTGCCAGCAAAAGACAGGGTGGAATCGAGCAGTACTTC	TRBV27	TRBJ2-7	.	TRBD1